This paragraph covers one T cell receptor (beta chain) sequence. Its antigen is not yet known. The sample holds no much larger clone one base away, and base qualities are not on file. The data were taken from a study of response to subunit inactivated influenza vaccine (dated by TCRdb to the late 2010s). Regarding the study in general: The study used deep quantitative T cell receptor repertoire profiling to track responses to a trivalent subunit inactivated influenza vaccine.

On the study overall, not on this receptor specifically: The authors proposed that each seasonal influenza vaccination may bring in only a limited number of new T cells.

To prepare the library, RT-PCR was applied. The instrument was an Illumina HiSeq 2500. The public reads were reanalyzed by TCRdb: fastp trimming at Q25, MiXCR alignment, in-frame beta chains only. Identical CDR3 proteins give one entry, which carries the most common genes and DNA. The sample contains 550,000 to 800,000 distinct CDR3 sequences, about a sixth of them found a single time. The top ten constitute approximately 10% of the sample. CDR1 and CDR2 are drawn from the germline V gene: KGHSH, LQKENI. At the junction V is shortened by 5 bases and J by 0 bases, with 17 bases in between. The CDR3, from cysteine to phenylalanine, totals 18 residues. Left in the record is the CDR3 DNA by itself, 54 bases read in frame from the first base.

This sample comprised PBMCs from blood, obtained about 13 days after vaccination. The sequence was obtained from a man in his forties or fifties who received an inactivated influenza vaccine. Donor details come from another sample of the same person, matched by shared clones. The V gene is TRBV18 and the J gene is TRBJ2-6, and possibly TRBD2, on 5 matching bases. CDR3 sequence: CASSTRRGQSSGANVLTF. The nucleotide sequence is TGTGCCAGCTCAACCCGAAGAGGGCAGAGCTCTGGGGCCAACGTCCTGACTTTC. With the portions outside the CDR3 filled from the reference TRBV18 and TRBJ2-6 genes, the complete variable region becomes NAGVMQNPRHLVRRRGQEARLRCSPMKGHSHVYWYRQLPEEGLKFMVYLQKENIIDESGMPKERFSAEFPKEGPSILRIQQVVRGDSAAYFCASSTRRGQSSGANVLTFGAGSRLTVL.